The clone carrying this TCR beta chain was picked up a small number of times. The antigen remains undetermined. This sample stems from a study of T cells after yellow fever vaccination. Deletions cut 0 bases from V and 8 bases from J, with 11 bases between. CDR3 size: 14 residues. Germline values: CDR1 SGHRS, CDR2 YFSETQ. Regarding the study as a whole: Shared CD4/CD8 clonotypes were a small share, likely from convergent recombination. At around 95% for CD4 and approximately 88% for CD8, most primary-vaccination clones showed up again after the booster.

5'RACE template switching added a universal primer site and UMIs to TCR cDNA. TCRdb fed the 5' RACE reads into MiXCR, producing one record per CDR3 protein. The profile shows a few hundred thousand distinct CDR3 sequences, around 7.3% of them singletons. The sequenced sample was PBMCs, obtained 35 to 50 days after the first yellow fever vaccination. This sequence originates from a young man who received the YFV17D yellow fever vaccine. This chain links TRBV5-1 with TRBJ1-4; D is unresolved. Written as DNA, the CDR3 is TGCGCCAGCAGCTTGGGGGTTGCGGCGGAAAAACTGTTTTTT. It codes for CASSLGVAAEKLFF.